The rows below give T cell receptor beta chains drawn from one sample of a study of Ad26.COV2.S vaccination and SARS-CoV-2 variants. The protocol was immunoSEQ multiplex PCR, while the TCRdb copy is restricted to in-frame clones and leaves out a portion. The table has hundreds of thousands of clones, 89% seen once. The material was peripheral blood, obtained in a trial of Ad26.COV2.S vaccine versus placebo. The receptors shown here come from a person between 18 and 65 years old who received the Ad26.COV2.S COVID-19 vaccine or a placebo. Each CDR3 is given with its conserved first and last residue. Each record gives: clone size, D gene, J gene, V gene, CDR3 DNA, CDR3 protein. A D gene is named only where the DNA matches it firmly. Size tells how often a clone was seen (once, few, many) or the class of an expanded clone, and some rows leave it out.

. | . | TRBJ1-2 | TRBV25-1 | TGTGCCAGCAGTGAATGGAGGGATGGCTACACCTTC | CASSEWRDGYTF
. | . | TRBJ2-7 | TRBV7-9 | TGTGCCAGCAGCTTAGAAGGTACCGGGTCCGCCTACGAGCAGTACTTC | CASSLEGTGSAYEQYF
. | . | TRBJ2-2 | TRBV11-2 | TGTGCCAGCAGCTTGGTGGCAACCCAAGGCGGGGAGCTGTTTTTT | CASSLVATQGGELFF
. | TRBD1 | TRBJ2-5 | TRBV11-3 | TGTGCCAGCAGTCGGGACAGCTACCAAGAGACCCAGTACTTC | CASSRDSYQETQYF
. | . | TRBJ2-3 | TRBV3-1/TRBV3-2 | TGTGCCAGCAGTGGGTTCCGGAAGGGAAAGACAGATACGCAGTATTTT | CASSGFRKGKTDTQYF
. | . | TRBJ1-2 | TRBV9 | TGTGCCAGCAGCGTAGGTGGGGGGGATTATGGCTACACCTTC | CASSVGGGDYGYTF
. | . | TRBJ2-7 | TRBV4-2 | TGTGCCAGCAGCCGAATGACTGAGCCCGAGCAGTACTTC | CASSRMTEPEQYF
. | . | TRBJ2-7 | TRBV3-1/TRBV3-2 | TGTGCCAGCAGCCAAGAGATACAGGGAACCGAGCAGTACTTC | CASSQEIQGTEQYF
. | . | TRBJ1-5 | TRBV6-6 | TGTGCCAGCAGTTACGGGGGGACTAGCAATCAGCCCCAGCATTTT | CASSYGGTSNQPQHF
. | . | TRBJ2-7 | TRBV29-1 | TGCAGCGTTGAAGGCGGAACAGGGTCCGAGCAGTACTTC | CSVEGGTGSEQYF
once | . | TRBJ1-3 | TRBV12-3/TRBV12-4 | TGTGCCAGCAGCCCCTTGCCTGGAAACACCATATATTTT | CASSPLPGNTIYF
. | TRBD1 | TRBJ2-1 | TRBV6-2/TRBV6-3 | TGTGCCAGCAGTTACCGGCACCAGGGGGATGAGCAGTTCTTC | CASSYRHQGDEQFF